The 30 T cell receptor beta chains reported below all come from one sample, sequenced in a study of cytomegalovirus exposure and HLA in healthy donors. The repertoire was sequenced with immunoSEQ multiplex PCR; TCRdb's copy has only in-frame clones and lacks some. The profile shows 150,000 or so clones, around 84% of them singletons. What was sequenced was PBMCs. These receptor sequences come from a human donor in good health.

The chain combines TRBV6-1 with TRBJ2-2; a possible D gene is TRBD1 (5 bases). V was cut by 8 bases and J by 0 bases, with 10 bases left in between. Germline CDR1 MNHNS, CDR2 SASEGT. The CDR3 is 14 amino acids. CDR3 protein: CASLTGPNTGELFF. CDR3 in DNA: TGTGCCAGCCTAACAGGACCGAACACCGGGGAGCTGTTTTTT.

CDR3 protein: CASALGYWNSPLHF. The DNA of the CDR3 is TGTGCCAGCGCGCTGGGCTACTGGAATTCACCCCTCCACTTT. The chain has TRBV6-5 and TRBJ1-6; no reliable D call. Deletions cut 8 bases from V and 7 bases from J, with 15 bases between. Per the germline V gene, CDR1 is MNHEY and CDR2 is SVGAGI. The CDR3 is 14 amino acids.

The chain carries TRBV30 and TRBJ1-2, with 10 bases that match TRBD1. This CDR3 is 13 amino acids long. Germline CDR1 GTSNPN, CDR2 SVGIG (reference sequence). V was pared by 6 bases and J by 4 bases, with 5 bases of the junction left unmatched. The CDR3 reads CACSGTGVYGYTF. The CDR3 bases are TGTGCCTGTTCCGGGACAGGGGTCTATGGCTACACCTTC.

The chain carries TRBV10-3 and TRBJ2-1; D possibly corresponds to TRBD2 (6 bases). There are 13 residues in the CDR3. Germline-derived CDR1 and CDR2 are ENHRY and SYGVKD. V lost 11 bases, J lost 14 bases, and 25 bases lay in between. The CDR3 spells CAAGTGETVGEFF. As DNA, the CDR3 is TGTGCCGCGGGAACGGGAGAGACCGTTGGGGAGTTCTTC.

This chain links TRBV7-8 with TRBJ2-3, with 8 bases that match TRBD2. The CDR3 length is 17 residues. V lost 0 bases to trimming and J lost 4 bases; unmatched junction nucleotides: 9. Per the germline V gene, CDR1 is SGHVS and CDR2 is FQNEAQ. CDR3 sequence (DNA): TGTGCCAGCAGCTTAGCGGTCCAGCGGGGGCGGGCAGATACGCAGTATTTT. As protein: CASSLAVQRGRADTQYF.

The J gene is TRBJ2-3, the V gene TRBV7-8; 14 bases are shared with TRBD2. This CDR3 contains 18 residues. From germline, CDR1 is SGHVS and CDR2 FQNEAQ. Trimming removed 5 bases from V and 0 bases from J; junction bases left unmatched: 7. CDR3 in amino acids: CASSPGLAGGTSTDTQYF. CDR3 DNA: TGTGCCAGCAGCCCCGGACTAGCGGGGGGAACTAGCACAGATACGCAGTATTTT.

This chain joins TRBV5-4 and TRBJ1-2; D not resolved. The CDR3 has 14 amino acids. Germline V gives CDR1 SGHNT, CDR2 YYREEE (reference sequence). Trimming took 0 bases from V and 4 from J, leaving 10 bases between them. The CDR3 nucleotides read TGTGCCAGCAGCTTGGGACAACGCTCCTATGGCTACACCTTC. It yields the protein CASSLGQRSYGYTF.

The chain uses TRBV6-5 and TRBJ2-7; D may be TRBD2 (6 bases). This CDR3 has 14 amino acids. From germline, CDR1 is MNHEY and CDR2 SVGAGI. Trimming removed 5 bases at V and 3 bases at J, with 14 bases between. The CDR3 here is CASSIGGESYEQYF. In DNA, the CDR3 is TGTGCCAGCAGTATTGGAGGGGAAAGCTACGAGCAGTACTTC.

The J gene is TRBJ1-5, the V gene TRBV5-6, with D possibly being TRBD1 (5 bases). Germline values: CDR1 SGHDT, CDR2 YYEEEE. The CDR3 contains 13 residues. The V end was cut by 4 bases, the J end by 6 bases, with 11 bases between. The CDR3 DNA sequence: TGTGCCAGCAGCCGGGGGGGGACTCAGCCCCAGCATTTT. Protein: CASSRGGTQPQHF.

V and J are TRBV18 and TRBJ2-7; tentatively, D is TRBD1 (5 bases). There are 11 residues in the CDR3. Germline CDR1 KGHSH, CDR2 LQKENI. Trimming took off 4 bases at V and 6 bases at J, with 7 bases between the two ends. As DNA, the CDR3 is TGTGCCAGCTCACGCCAGGGCGAGCAGTACTTC. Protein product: CASSRQGEQYF.

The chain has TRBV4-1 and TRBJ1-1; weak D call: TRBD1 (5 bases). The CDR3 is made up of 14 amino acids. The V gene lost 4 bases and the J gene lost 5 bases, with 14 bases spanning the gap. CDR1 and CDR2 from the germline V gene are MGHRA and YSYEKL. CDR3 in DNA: TGCGCCAGCAGCCTCAGGACGGAGGGGACTGAAGCTTTCTTT. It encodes CASSLRTEGTEAFF.

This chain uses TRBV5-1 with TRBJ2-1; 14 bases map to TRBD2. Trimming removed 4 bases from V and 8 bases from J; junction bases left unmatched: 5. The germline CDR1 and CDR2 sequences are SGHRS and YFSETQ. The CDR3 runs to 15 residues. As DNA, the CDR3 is TGCGCCAGCAGCACCGGGACTAGCGGGGGTTATGAGCAGTTCTTC. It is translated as CASSTGTSGGYEQFF.

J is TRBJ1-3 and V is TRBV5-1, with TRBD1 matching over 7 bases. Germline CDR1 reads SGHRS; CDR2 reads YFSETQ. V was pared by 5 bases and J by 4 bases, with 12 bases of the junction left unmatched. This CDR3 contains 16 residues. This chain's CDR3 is CASSRDRRVRGNTIYF. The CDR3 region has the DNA TGCGCCAGCAGTCGGGACAGAAGAGTAAGAGGAAACACCATATATTTT.

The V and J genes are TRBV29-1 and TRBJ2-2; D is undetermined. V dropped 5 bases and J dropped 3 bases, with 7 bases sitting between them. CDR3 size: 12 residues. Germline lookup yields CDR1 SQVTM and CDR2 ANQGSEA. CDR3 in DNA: TGCAGCGTTCGTTTTCACACCGGGGAGCTGTTTTTT. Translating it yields CSVRFHTGELFF.

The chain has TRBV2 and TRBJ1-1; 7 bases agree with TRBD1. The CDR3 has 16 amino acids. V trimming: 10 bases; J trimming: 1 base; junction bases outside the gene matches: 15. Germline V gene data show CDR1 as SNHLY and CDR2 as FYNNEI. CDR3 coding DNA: TGTGCCATCCCGCGCCGGGACAGAGAACCGAACACTGAAGCTTTCTTT. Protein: CAIPRRDREPNTEAFF. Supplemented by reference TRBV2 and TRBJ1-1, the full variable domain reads EPEVTQTPSHQVTQMGQEVILRCVPISNHLYFYWYRQILGQKVEFLVSFYNNEISEKSEIFDDQFSVERPDGSNFTLKIRSTKLEDSAMYFCAIPRRDREPNTEAFFGQGTRLTVV.

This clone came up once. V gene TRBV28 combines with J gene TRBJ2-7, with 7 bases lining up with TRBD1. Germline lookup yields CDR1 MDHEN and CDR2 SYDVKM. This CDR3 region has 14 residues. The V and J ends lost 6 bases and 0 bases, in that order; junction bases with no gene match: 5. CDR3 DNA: TGTGCCAGCAGACCCAGACAGGGCTCCTACGAGCAGTACTTC. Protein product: CASRPRQGSYEQYF.

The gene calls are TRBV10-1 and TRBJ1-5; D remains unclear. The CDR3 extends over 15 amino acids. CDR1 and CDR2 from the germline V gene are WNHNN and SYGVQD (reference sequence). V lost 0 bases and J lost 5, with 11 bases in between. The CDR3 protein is CASSESRGFDQPQHF. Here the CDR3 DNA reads TGCGCCAGCAGTGAGTCGCGGGGTTTCGATCAGCCCCAGCATTTT.

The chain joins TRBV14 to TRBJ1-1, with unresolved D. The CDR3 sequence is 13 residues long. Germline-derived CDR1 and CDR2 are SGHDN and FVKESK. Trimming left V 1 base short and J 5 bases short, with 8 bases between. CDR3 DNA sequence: TGTGCCAGCAGCCAAGTCCGGGGTACTGAAGCTTTCTTT. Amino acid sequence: CASSQVRGTEAFF. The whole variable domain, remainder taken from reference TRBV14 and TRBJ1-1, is EAGVTQFPSHSVIEKGQTVTLRCDPISGHDNLYWYRRVMGKEIKFLLHFVKESKQDESGMPNNRFLAERTGGTYSTLKVQPAELEDSGVYFCASSQVRGTEAFFGQGTRLTVV.

CDR3 protein: CASSLDRDYEQYF. DNA for the CDR3: TGTGCCAGCAGCTTAGATCGAGACTACGAGCAGTACTTC. The chain combines TRBV11-3 with TRBJ2-7; D is unclear. CDR1 SGHNT and CDR2 YENEEA come from the germline V gene. The CDR3 is 13 amino acids. V lost 0 bases to trimming and J lost 3 bases, with 6 bases between them. The variable domain in full, completed from reference TRBV11-3 and TRBJ2-7, reads EAGVVQSPRYKIIEKKQPVAFWCNPISGHNTLYWYLQNLGQGPELLIRYENEEAVDDSQLPKDRFSAERLKGVDSTLKIQPAELGDSAVYLCASSLDRDYEQYFGPGTRLTVT.

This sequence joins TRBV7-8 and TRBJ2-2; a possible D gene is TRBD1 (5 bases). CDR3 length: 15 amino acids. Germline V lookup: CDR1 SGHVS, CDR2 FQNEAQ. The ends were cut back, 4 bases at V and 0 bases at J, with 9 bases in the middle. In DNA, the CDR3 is TGTGCCAGCAGCTCCGTGGACACGAACACCGGGGAGCTGTTTTTT. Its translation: CASSSVDTNTGELFF.

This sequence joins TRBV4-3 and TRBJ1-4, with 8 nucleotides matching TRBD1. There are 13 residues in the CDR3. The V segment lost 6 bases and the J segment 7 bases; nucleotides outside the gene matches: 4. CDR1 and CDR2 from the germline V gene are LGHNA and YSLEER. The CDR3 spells CASSRDRREKLFF. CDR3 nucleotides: TGCGCCAGCAGTCGGGACAGGCGTGAAAAACTGTTTTTT.

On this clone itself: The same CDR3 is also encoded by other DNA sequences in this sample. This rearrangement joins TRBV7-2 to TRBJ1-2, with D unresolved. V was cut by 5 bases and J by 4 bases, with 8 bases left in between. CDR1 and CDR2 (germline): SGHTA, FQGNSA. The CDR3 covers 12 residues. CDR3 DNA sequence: TGTGCCAGCAGCCCCTCCGGCTATGGCTACACCTTC. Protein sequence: CASSPSGYGYTF.

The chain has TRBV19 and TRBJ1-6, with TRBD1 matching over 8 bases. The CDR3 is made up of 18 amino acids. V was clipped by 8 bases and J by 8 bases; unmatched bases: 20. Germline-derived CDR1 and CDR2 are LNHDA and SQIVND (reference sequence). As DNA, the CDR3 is TGTGCCAGTTCGACGACAGGGGAGGCGGCCGATTTTTATTCACCCCTCCACTTT. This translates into CASSTTGEAADFYSPLHF.

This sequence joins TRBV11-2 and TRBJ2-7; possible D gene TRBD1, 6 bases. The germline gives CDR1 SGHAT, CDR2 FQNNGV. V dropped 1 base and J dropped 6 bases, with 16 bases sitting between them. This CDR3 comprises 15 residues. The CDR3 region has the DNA TGTGCCAGCAGCTTAGGCGCGACGGACAGCGGCGAGCAGTACTTC. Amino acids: CASSLGATDSGEQYF.

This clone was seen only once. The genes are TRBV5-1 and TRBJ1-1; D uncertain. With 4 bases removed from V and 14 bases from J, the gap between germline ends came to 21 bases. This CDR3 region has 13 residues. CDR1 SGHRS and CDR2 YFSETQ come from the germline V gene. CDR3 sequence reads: CASSAPPAVALFF. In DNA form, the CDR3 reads TGCGCCAGCAGCGCACCCCCGGCGGTAGCGCTCTTCTTT.

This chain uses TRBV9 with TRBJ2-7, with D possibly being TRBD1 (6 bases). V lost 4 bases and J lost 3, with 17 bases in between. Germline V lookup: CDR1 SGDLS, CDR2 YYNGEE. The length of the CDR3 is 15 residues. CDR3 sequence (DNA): TGTGCCAGCAGCCCCGGGACACTGACGAACTACGAGCAGTACTTC. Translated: CASSPGTLTNYEQYF.

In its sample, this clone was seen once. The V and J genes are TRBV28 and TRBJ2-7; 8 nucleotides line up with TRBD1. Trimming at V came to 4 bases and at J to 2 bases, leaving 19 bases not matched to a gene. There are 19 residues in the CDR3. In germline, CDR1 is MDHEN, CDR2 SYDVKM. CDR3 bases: TGTGCCAGCAGTTCTCAGTGGTTAGGGGCAGGGGGCGCCCCCTACGAGCAGTACTTC. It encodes CASSSQWLGAGGAPYEQYF.

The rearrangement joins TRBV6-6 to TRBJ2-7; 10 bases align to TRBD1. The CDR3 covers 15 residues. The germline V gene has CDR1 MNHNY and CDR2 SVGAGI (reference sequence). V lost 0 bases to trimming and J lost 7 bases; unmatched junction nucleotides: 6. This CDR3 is CASSYSRQGAGEQYF. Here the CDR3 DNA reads TGTGCCAGCAGTTACTCGAGACAGGGGGCGGGGGAGCAGTACTTC.

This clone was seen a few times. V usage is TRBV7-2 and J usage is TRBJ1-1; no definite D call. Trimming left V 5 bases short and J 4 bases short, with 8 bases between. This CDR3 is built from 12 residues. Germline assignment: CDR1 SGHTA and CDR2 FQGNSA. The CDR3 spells CASSAGATEAFF. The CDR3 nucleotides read TGTGCCAGCAGCGCGGGAGCCACTGAAGCTTTCTTT.

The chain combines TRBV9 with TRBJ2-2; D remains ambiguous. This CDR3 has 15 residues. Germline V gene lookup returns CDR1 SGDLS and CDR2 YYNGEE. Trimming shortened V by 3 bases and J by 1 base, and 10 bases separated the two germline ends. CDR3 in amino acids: CASSERGWNTGELFF. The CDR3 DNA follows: TGTGCCAGCAGCGAACGCGGATGGAACACCGGGGAGCTGTTTTTT. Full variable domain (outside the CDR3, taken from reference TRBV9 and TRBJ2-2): DSGVTQTPKHLITATGQRVTLRCSPRSGDLSVYWYQQSLDQGLQFLIQYYNGEERAKGNILERFSAQQFPDLHSELNLSSLELGDSALYFCASSERGWNTGELFFGEGSRLTVL.